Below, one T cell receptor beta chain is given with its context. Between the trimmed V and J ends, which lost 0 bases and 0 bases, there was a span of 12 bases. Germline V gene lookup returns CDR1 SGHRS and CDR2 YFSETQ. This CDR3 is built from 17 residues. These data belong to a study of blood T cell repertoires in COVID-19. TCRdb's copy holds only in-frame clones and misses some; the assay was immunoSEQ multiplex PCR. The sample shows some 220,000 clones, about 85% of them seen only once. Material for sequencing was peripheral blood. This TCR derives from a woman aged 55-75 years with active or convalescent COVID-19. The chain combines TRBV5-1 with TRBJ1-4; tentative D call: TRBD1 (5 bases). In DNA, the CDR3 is TGCGCCAGCAGCTTGGTACCCGGGGGTGCAACTAATGAAAAACTGTTTTTT. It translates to CASSLVPGGATNEKLFF.